One and the same sample provided the 26 T cell receptor beta chains below, sequenced in a study of cytomegalovirus exposure and HLA in healthy donors. 60 Vbeta and 13 Jbeta primers were used in PCR. Profiling relied on immunoSEQ multiplex PCR, and the TCRdb table lists in-frame clones only, not all of them. This table has fewer than 40,000 clones, 80% to 90% appearing once. The source material was PBMCs. The receptors originated from a woman aged 40 to 50 in good health and CMV-seronegative.

This clone was observed a single time. The CDR3 DNA sequence: TGTGCCAGCAGCTTATCAGGGGCCAGGAACACTGAAGCTTTCTTT. Translation: CASSLSGARNTEAFF. The chain carries TRBV7-8 and TRBJ1-1; D is perhaps TRBD1 (6 bases). The CDR3 spans 15 residues. Germline CDR1 is SGHVS and CDR2 is FQNEAQ. V was clipped by 2 bases and J by 1 base, with 11 bases between them. The whole variable domain, remainder taken from reference TRBV7-8 and TRBJ1-1, is GAGVSQSPRYKVAKRGQDVALRCDPISGHVSLFWYQQALGQGPEFLTYFQNEAQLDKSGLPSDRFFAERPEGSVSTLKIQRTQQEDSAVYLCASSLSGARNTEAFFGQGTRLTVV.

The J gene is TRBJ1-2, the V gene TRBV9, with 11 bases that match TRBD1. J lost 4 bases, V lost 7 bases, and 3 bases had no gene match. CDR1 and CDR2 from the germline V gene are SGDLS and YYNGEE. This CDR3 comprises 13 residues. In DNA, the CDR3 is TGTGCCAGCGGAGGGACAGGGGGCTATGGCTACACCTTC. Its protein is CASGGTGGYGYTF.

V and J are TRBV5-1 and TRBJ1-4; no firm D call. Germline V gene sequence: CDR1 SGHRS, CDR2 YFSETQ. CDR3 length: 14 residues. Between the trimmed V and J ends, which lost 2 bases and 5 bases, there was a span of 10 bases. This CDR3 reads CASSFTSLNEKLFF. As DNA, the CDR3 is TGCGCCAGCAGCTTTACATCCTTGAATGAAAAACTGTTTTTT.

This chain joins TRBV29-1 and TRBJ1-1; TRBD1 might be the D (5 bases). Trimming pared 2 bases from V and 0 bases from J, leaving 13 bases between. The germline V gene has CDR1 SQVTM and CDR2 ANQGSEA. CDR3 size: 15 residues. The CDR3 bases are TGCAGCGTTGAATACACGGGCAGGGTGAACACTGAAGCTTTCTTT. Translating gives CSVEYTGRVNTEAFF. Variable domain in full (rest from reference TRBV29-1 and TRBJ1-1): SAVISQKPSRDICQRGTSLTIQCQVDSQVTMMFWYRQQPGQSLTLIATANQGSEATYESGFVIDKFPISRPNLTFSTLTVSNMSPEDSSIYLCSVEYTGRVNTEAFFGQGTRLTVV.

The chain carries TRBV14 and TRBJ2-4; D remains ambiguous. This CDR3 is 15 amino acids long. Trimming removed 1 base from V and 0 bases from J, with 7 bases in between. Germline loops: CDR1 SGHDN, CDR2 FVKESK. The CDR3 loop reads CASSQGQVAKNIQYF. The CDR3 DNA reads TGTGCCAGCAGCCAAGGTCAGGTAGCCAAAAACATTCAGTACTTC.

This clone showed up just once. This sequence joins TRBV28 and TRBJ1-5; TRBD1 is a possible D gene (6 bases). This CDR3 spans 14 amino acids. V gave up 6 bases and J gave up 0 bases, with 9 bases separating them. Germline CDR1 MDHEN, CDR2 SYDVKM. The CDR3 spells CASRGTNSNQPQHF. CDR3 sequence (DNA): TGTGCCAGCAGGGGGACAAATAGCAATCAGCCCCAGCATTTT.

The chain uses TRBV4-3 and TRBJ2-6; TRBD2 is a possible D gene (6 bases). Per germline, CDR1 LGHNA and CDR2 YSLEER. The V gene lost 0 bases and the J gene lost 0 bases, with 15 bases spanning the gap. The CDR3 is 19 residues long. The CDR3: CASSQEGPGLFSGANVLTF. In DNA form, the CDR3 reads TGCGCCAGCAGCCAAGAGGGGCCGGGACTCTTCTCTGGGGCCAACGTCCTGACTTTC.

A few counts support this clone. The chain joins TRBV7-2 to TRBJ2-1, with 8 bases that match TRBD1. The V gene end was trimmed by 5 bases and the J gene end by 7 bases; junction bases not matched to a gene: 10. This CDR3 spans 15 amino acids. In germline, CDR1 is SGHTA, CDR2 FQGNSA. CDR3: CASSPVAGGGNEQFF. In DNA, the CDR3 is TGTGCCAGCAGCCCGGTGGCAGGGGGCGGAAATGAGCAGTTCTTC.

The count of this clone is one. This chain connects TRBV7-9 to TRBJ1-1; 7 bases align to TRBD1. CDR1 is SEHNR and CDR2 is FQNEAQ in the germline V gene (reference sequence). The CDR3 has 14 amino acids. V was pared by 5 bases and J by 6 bases, with 9 bases of the junction left unmatched. The CDR3 DNA sequence: TGTGCCAGCAGCCCAGACAGGGTAAGGGCTGAAGCTTTCTTT. Translating it yields CASSPDRVRAEAFF.

This clone was seen once. The chain joins TRBV5-5 to TRBJ2-5; TRBD2 matches 14 bases. Losses at the gene ends were 4 bases for V and 5 bases for J; bases not matched to a gene: 7. This CDR3 is built from 16 residues. Germline-derived CDR1 and CDR2 are SGHKS and YYEKEE (reference sequence). The CDR3 DNA sequence: TGTGCCAGCAGCCTGACTAGCGGGGGGGCCTGGGAGACCCAGTACTTC. It is translated as CASSLTSGGAWETQYF.

This clone was recorded a few times. This sequence joins TRBV2 and TRBJ1-4; D perhaps matches TRBD1 (6 bases). This CDR3 has 14 amino acids. V dropped 5 bases and J dropped 11 bases, with 18 bases sitting between them. The germline CDR1 and CDR2 sequences are SNHLY and FYNNEI. CDR3 sequence reads: CASSLQGGAGKLFF. In DNA, the CDR3 is TGTGCCAGCAGTTTACAGGGTGGAGCTGGGAAACTGTTTTTT.

This clone came up a few times. The chain is built from TRBV15 and TRBJ1-5; D might be TRBD1 (5 bases). Trimming took 5 bases from V and 4 from J, leaving 9 bases between them. Looked up from germline, CDR1 is LNHNV and CDR2 is YYDKDF (reference sequence). The CDR3 runs to 13 residues. In nucleotides, the CDR3 is TGTGCCACCAGCCTCCCAGGGAATCAGCCCCAGCATTTT. Its translation: CATSLPGNQPQHF. Using reference TRBV15 and TRBJ1-5 for the parts outside the CDR3, the full variable domain is DAMVIQNPRYQVTQFGKPVTLSCSQTLNHNVMYWYQQKSSQAPKLLFHYYDKDFNNEADTPDNFQSRRPNTSFCFLDIRSPGLGDTAMYLCATSLPGNQPQHFGDGTRLSIL.

This clone was detected only once. The chain has TRBV5-6 and TRBJ1-4; D is perhaps TRBD1 (5 bases). CDR3 size: 15 residues. The germline CDR1 and CDR2 sequences are SGHDT and YYEEEE. Trimming took 1 base from V and 5 from J, leaving 12 bases between them. CDR3 nucleotides: TGTGCCAGCAGCTTGAGGGGTGCGGGGAATGAAAAACTGTTTTTT. It codes for CASSLRGAGNEKLFF.

The V and J genes are TRBV5-4 and TRBJ2-3; D gene uncertain. Germline CDR1 is SGHNT and CDR2 is YYREEE (reference sequence). Trimming took 3 bases from V and 5 from J, leaving 22 bases between them. The CDR3 is made up of 17 amino acids. CDR3 DNA sequence: TGTGCCAGCAGCTCCCGCCGCGTGAGGTTATTTCAAGATACGCAGTATTTT. Its protein product is CASSSRRVRLFQDTQYF.

The chain has TRBV10-3 and TRBJ1-1; TRBD1 is a possible D gene (5 bases). This CDR3 is built from 13 residues. Trimming cost V 3 bases and J 2 bases, with 7 bases left between them. CDR1 is ENHRY and CDR2 is SYGVKD in the germline V gene. In DNA, the CDR3 is TGTGCCATCAGTGAAAGGGGCAACACTGAAGCTTTCTTT. Protein sequence: CAISERGNTEAFF.

The rearrangement links TRBV7-9 to TRBJ1-1; no clear D. The CDR3 is 13 residues long. Trimming pared 0 bases from V and 5 bases from J, leaving 7 bases between. The germline V gene has CDR1 SEHNR and CDR2 FQNEAQ (reference sequence). Here the CDR3 reads CASSLAQRTEAFF. In nucleotides, the CDR3 is TGTGCCAGCAGCTTAGCCCAGAGGACTGAAGCTTTCTTT.

The rearrangement uses TRBV11-2 and TRBJ1-1; TRBD1 agrees at 9 bases. Germline values: CDR1 SGHAT, CDR2 FQNNGV. V dropped 5 bases and J dropped 9; count of bases not matched to a gene: 7. CDR3 size: 13 residues. In nucleotides, the CDR3 is TGTGCCAGCAGCACCTGGACAGGGGAAAAAGCTTTCTTT. Protein sequence: CASSTWTGEKAFF.

The chain recombines TRBV18 with TRBJ2-7; maybe TRBD1 (6 bases). V dropped 5 bases and J dropped 3 bases, with 11 bases sitting between them. In germline, CDR1 is KGHSH, CDR2 LQKENI. This CDR3 comprises 13 residues. The CDR3 spells CASSVQGNYEQYF. Here the CDR3 DNA reads TGTGCCAGCTCAGTACAGGGAAACTACGAGCAGTACTTC.

The rearrangement uses TRBV19 and TRBJ2-4; 11 nucleotides line up with TRBD1. V dropped 5 bases and J dropped 7; count of bases not matched to a gene: 7. Germline V gives CDR1 LNHDA, CDR2 SQIVND (reference sequence). The CDR3 sequence is 15 residues long. This CDR3 reads CASSLGGTGGNIQYF. The DNA for the CDR3 is TGTGCCAGTAGTCTCGGAGGGACAGGGGGGAACATTCAGTACTTC.

The chain has TRBV15 and TRBJ1-1; TRBD1 matches 8 bases. The CDR3 covers 13 residues. The V gene's germline CDR1 is LNHNV and CDR2 YYDKDF (reference sequence). Unmatched junction bases numbered 4, after V lost 6 bases and J lost 4 bases. CDR3 loop: CATRPTGGTEAFF. The CDR3, as DNA: TGTGCCACCAGACCCACAGGGGGCACTGAAGCTTTCTTT. The whole variable domain, filled in from reference TRBV15 and TRBJ1-1, reads DAMVIQNPRYQVTQFGKPVTLSCSQTLNHNVMYWYQQKSSQAPKLLFHYYDKDFNNEADTPDNFQSRRPNTSFCFLDIRSPGLGDTAMYLCATRPTGGTEAFFGQGTRLTVV.

About this clone itself: A read error may account for a junction end that differs from germline. The J gene is TRBJ1-2, the V gene TRBV7-9; D might be TRBD1 (6 bases). Germline lookup yields CDR1 SEHNR and CDR2 FQNEAQ (reference sequence). This CDR3 is 14 amino acids long. The CDR3: CASTLTGMRGGYTF. The DNA of the CDR3 is TGTGCCAGCACCTTAACAGGGATGAGAGGAGGCTACACCTTC.

The V and J genes are TRBV7-2 and TRBJ1-2, with 11 positions matching TRBD1. This CDR3 contains 15 residues. In germline, CDR1 is SGHTA, CDR2 FQGNSA. The junction had 6 bases not matched to a gene; V was cut back by 5 bases and J by 4 bases. The CDR3 loop reads CASSDRTGGVYGYTF. The CDR3 nucleotides read TGTGCCAGCAGCGATCGGACAGGGGGCGTCTATGGCTACACCTTC.

The chain recombines TRBV4-2 with TRBJ2-1; 12 nucleotides match TRBD2. The J segment lost 10 bases and the V segment lost 1 base, leaving 5 bases of the junction unmatched. Germline V gene data show CDR1 as LGHNA and CDR2 as YNFKEQ. The CDR3 length is 15 residues. The CDR3 DNA sequence: TGTGCCAGCAGCCAAGGGCTAGCGGGGGGGTTGGAGCAGTTCTTC. Translating it yields CASSQGLAGGLEQFF.

J is TRBJ1-1 and V is TRBV7-2, with 11 bases identical to TRBD1. V shed 6 bases, J shed 8 bases, and the junction held 5 bases outside the gene matches. The CDR3 covers 13 residues. Germline CDR1 is SGHTA and CDR2 is FQGNSA. DNA for the CDR3: TGTGCCAGCAGTCCGGACAGGGGGCAGGAAGCTTTCTTT. It specifies CASSPDRGQEAFF.

The chain uses TRBV6-5 and TRBJ1-3, with 7 bases aligning to TRBD1. CDR3 length: 14 residues. After removal of 5 bases from V and 0 bases from J, the junction contained 1 base not matched to a gene. The V gene's germline CDR1 is MNHEY and CDR2 SVGAGI. The CDR3 sequence: CASSGTASGNTIYF. Written as DNA, the CDR3 is TGTGCCAGCAGTGGGACAGCCTCTGGAAACACCATATATTTT.

This chain joins TRBV27 and TRBJ2-5; 8 bases are shared with TRBD2. The junction had 5 bases not matched to a gene; V was cut back by 5 bases and J by 6 bases. This CDR3 has 13 residues. From germline, CDR1 is MNHEY and CDR2 SMNVEV (reference sequence). The CDR3 is CASSERGGQTQYF. CDR3 bases: TGTGCCAGCAGTGAACGGGGGGGCCAGACCCAGTACTTC.